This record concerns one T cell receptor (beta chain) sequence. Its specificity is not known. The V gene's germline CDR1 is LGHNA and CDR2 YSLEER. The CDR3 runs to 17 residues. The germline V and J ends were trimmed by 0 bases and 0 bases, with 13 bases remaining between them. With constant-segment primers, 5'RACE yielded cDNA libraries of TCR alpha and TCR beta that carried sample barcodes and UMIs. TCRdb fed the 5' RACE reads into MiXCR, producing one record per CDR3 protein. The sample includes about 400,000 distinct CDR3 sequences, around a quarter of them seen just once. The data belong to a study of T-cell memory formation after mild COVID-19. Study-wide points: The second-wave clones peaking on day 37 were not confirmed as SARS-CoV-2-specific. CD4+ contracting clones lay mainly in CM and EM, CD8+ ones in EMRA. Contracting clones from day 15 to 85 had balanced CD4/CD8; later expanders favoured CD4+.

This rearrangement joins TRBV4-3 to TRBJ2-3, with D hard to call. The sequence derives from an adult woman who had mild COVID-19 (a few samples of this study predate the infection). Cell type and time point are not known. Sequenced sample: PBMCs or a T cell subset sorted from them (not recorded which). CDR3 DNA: TGCGCCAGCAGCCAAGATCGAGGATGGTCTAGCACAGATACGCAGTATTTT. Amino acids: CASSQDRGWSSTDTQYF.